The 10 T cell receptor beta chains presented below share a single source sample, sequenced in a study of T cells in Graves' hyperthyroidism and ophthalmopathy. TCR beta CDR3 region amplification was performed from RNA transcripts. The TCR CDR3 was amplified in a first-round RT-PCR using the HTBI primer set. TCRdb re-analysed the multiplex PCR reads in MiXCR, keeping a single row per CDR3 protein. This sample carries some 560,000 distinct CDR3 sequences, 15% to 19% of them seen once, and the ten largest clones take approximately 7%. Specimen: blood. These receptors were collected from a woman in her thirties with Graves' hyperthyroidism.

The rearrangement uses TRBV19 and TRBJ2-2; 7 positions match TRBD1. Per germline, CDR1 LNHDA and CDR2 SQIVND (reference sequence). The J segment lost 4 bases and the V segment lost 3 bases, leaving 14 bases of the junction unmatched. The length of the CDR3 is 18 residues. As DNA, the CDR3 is TGTGCCAGTAGTATGTCGGGACAGCCAAGAAGAATCACCGGGGAGCTGTTTTTT. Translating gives CASSMSGQPRRITGELFF.

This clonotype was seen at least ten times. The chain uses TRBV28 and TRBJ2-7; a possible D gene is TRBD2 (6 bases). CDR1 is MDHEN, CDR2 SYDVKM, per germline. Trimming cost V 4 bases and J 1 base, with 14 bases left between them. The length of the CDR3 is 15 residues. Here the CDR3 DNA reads TGTGCCAGCAGTTCCTTTGGGACTGGATCCTACGAGCAGTACTTC. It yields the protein CASSSFGTGSYEQYF.

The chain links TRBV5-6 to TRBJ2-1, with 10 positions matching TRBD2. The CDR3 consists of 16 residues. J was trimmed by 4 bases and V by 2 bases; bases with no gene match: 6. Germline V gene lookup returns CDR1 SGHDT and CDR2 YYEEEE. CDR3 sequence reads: CASSLLTSGVYNEQFF. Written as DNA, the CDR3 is TGTGCCAGCAGCTTACTTACTAGCGGGGTGTACAATGAGCAGTTCTTC.

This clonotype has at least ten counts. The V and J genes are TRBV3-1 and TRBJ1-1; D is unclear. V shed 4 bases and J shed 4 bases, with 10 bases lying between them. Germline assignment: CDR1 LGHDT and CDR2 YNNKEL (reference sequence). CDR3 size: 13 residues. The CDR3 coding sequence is TGTGCCAGCAGCCTGGGCAGTGGCACTGAAGCTTTCTTT. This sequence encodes CASSLGSGTEAFF.

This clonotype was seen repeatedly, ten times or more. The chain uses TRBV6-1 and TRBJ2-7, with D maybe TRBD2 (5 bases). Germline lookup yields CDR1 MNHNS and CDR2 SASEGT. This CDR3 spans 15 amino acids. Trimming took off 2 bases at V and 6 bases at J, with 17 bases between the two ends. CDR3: CASSERARADGEQYF. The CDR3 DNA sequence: TGTGCCAGCAGTGAACGAGCGCGAGCGGACGGCGAGCAGTACTTC.

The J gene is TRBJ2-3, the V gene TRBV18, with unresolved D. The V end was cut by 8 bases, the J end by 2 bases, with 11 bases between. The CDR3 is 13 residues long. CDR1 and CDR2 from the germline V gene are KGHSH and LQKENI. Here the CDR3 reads CASSQADTDTQYF. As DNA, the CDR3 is TGTGCCAGCAGCCAGGCAGACACAGATACGCAGTATTTT.

This CDR3 reads CASSEGSRREKLFF. CDR3 DNA sequence: TGTGCCAGCAGTGAAGGTTCGCGACGGGAAAAACTGTTTTTT. This chain connects TRBV2 to TRBJ1-4; D call uncertain. Germline lookup yields CDR1 SNHLY and CDR2 FYNNEI. This CDR3 is built from 14 residues. Trimming took off 1 base at V and 8 bases at J, with 11 bases between the two ends.

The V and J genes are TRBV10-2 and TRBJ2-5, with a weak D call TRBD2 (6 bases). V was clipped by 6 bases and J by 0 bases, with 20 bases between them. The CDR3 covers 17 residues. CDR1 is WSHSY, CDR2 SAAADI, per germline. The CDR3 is CASSVRQGGVYQETQYF. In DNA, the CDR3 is TGCGCCAGCAGCGTCCGTCAGGGAGGCGTCTACCAAGAGACCCAGTACTTC.

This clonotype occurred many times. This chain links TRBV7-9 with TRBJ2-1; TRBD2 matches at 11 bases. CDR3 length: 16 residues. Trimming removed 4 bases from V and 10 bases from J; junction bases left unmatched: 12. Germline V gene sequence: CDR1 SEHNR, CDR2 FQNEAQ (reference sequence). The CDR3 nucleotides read TGTGCCAGCAGCTACTCCGGGACTAGCGGACCTCGAGAGCAGTTCTTC. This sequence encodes CASSYSGTSGPREQFF. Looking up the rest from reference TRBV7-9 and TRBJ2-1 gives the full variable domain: DTGVSQNPRHKITKRGQNVTFRCDPISEHNRLYWYRQTLGQGPEFLTYFQNEAQLEKSRLLSDRFSAERPKGSFSTLEIQRTEQGDSAMYLCASSYSGTSGPREQFFGPGTRLTVL.

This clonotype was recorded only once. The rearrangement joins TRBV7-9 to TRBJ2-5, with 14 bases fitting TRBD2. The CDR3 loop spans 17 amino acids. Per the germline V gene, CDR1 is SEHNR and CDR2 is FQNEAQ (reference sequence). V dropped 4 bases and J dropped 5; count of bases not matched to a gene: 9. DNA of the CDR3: TGTGCCAGCAGCTACCGCCCCGGGACTAGCGGGAGTGAGACCCAGTACTTC. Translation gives CASSYRPGTSGSETQYF.